One TCR beta chain is described in this entry. The data were obtained in a study of Ad26.COV2.S vaccination and SARS-CoV-2 variants. The treatment denotes: some 19 received Ad26.COV2.S at low or high dose, single or two shots; five or six received placebo; per-sample allocation not given. Specimens were obtained on day 63 following the first vaccine or placebo injection. The study used a vaccine consisting of an Ad26 vector that expressed Wuhan-strain SARS-CoV-2 spike. Deletions cut 0 bases from V and 8 bases from J, with 20 bases between. In germline, CDR1 is SEHNR, CDR2 FQNEAQ (reference sequence). This CDR3 contains 17 residues. Assay: immunoSEQ multiplex PCR; the TCRdb copy retains only in-frame clones and omits some. The sample lists over 450,000 clones, about 88% occurring once.

The material sequenced was peripheral blood, taken in a trial of Ad26.COV2.S vaccine versus placebo. The V and J genes are TRBV7-9 and TRBJ2-1; possible D gene TRBD2, 5 bases. This receptor was identified in a person between 18 and 65 years old who received the Ad26.COV2.S COVID-19 vaccine or a placebo. The chain's CDR3 is CASSLALDSLGSHEQFF. DNA of the CDR3: TGTGCCAGCAGCTTAGCGTTGGACTCCTTAGGGTCCCATGAGCAGTTCTTC.